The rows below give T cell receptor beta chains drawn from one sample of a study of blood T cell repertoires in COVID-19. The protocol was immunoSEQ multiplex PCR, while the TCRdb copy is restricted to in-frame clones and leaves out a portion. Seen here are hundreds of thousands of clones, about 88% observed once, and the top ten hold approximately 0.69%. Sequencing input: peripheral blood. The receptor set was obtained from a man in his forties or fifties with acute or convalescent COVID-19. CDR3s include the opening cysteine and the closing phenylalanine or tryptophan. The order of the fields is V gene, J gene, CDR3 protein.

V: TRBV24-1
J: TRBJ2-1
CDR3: CATSHPGGGNEQFF

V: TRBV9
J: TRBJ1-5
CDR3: CASSVEGAGQPQHF

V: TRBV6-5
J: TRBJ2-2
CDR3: CASSDPQTGVGELFF

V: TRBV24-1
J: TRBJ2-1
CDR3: CATSDELAGGFLSYNEQFF

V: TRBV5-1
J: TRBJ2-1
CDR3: CASSLSPYNEQFF

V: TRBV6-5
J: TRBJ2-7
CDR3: CASTVLAGGPYEQYF

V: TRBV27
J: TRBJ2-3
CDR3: CASSKERTDTQYF

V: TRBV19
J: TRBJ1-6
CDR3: CASKTAGASGSPLHF

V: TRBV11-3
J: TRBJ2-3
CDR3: CASSSTEASTDTQYF

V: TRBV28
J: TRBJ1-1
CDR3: CASSFGTGLNTEAFF

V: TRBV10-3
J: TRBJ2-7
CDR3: CAISEGGGSFYEQYF

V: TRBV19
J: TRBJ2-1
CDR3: CASSIRESGEGEQFF

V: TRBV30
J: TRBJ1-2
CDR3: CAWSRPGQDFWGYGYTF

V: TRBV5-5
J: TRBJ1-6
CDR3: CASSLGQGTSPLHF

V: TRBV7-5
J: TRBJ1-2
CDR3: CVRSLTRYQIEQENDGYTF

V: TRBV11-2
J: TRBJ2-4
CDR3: CASSLVGQGRDIQYF

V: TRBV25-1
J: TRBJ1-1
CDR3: CASSERSFLGTEAFF

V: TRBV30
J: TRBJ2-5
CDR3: CAWSVRRLETQYF

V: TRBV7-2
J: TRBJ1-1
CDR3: CASRQAAEAFF

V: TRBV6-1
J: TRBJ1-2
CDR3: CASSEASAFIYGYTF

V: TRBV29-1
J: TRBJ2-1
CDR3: CSVEDLAETSYNEQFF

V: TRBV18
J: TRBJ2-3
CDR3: CASSPPVPADTQYF

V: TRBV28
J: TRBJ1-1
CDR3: CASSFSGEQTEAFF

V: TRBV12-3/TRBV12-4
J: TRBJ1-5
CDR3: CASSLSALFQHF

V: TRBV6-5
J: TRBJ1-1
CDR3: CASSLLTAGIDTEAFF

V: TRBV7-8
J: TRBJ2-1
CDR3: CASSLLEALNEQFF

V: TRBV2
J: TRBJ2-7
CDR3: CASRDRVPYEQYF

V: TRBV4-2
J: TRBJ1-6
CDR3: CASSQSEMADNSPLHF

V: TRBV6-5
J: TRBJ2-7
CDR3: CASSSGTGISYEQYF

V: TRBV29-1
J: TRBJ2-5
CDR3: CSVVAGGYQETQYF

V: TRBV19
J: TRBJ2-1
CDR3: CASSMLAHSYNEQFF

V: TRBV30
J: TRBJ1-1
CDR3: CAWSLGNTNTEAFF

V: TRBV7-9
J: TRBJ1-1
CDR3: CASSPRTGNEAFF

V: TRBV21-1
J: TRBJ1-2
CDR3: CASSSYRGRHYGYTF

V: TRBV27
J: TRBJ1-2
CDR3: CASSLNPGQINYGYTF

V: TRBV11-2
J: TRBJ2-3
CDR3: CASSLGGTQYF

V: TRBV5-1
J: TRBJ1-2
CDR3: CASSLDLQGSGGYTF

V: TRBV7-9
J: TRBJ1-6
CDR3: CASSRDRGGSPLHF

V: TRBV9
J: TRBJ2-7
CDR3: CASRMDRGDEQYF

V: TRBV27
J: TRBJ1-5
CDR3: CASSPNTGYSNQPQHF

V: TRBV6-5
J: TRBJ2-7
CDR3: CASSADRVGTYEQYF

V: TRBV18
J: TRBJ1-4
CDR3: CASSPGQFGTNEKLFF

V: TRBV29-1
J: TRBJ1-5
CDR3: CSDTGCDNQPQHF

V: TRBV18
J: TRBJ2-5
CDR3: CASSPGHAETQYF

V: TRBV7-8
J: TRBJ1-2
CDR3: CASSLSRTGINYGYTF

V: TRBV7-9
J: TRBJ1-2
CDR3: CASSFRVDVGYTF

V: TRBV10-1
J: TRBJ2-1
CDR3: CASSDRSSYNEQFF

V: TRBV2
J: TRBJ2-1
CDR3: CASTSSRVNEQFF

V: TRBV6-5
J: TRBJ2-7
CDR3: CASRRLVGSYEQYF

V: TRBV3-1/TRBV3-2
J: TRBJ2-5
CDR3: CASSRGQRGIETQYF

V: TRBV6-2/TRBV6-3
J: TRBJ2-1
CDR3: CASSKIQRGYNEQFF

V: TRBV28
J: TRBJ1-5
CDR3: CASSPGHLNQPQHF

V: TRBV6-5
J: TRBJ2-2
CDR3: CASRTDNTGELFF

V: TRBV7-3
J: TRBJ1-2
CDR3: CASSLLGKGAGGYTF

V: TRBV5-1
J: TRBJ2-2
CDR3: CASSFRDRVDTGELFF

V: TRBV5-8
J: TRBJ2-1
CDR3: CASSLEQGLSYNEQFF

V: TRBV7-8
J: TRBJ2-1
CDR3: CASSLVGAIYNEQFF

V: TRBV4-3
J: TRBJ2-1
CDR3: CASSQDILAGPYNEQFF

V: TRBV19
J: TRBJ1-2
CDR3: CASSIPNRGPSGYTF

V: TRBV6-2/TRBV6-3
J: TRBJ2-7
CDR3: CASSRTSGSYEQYF